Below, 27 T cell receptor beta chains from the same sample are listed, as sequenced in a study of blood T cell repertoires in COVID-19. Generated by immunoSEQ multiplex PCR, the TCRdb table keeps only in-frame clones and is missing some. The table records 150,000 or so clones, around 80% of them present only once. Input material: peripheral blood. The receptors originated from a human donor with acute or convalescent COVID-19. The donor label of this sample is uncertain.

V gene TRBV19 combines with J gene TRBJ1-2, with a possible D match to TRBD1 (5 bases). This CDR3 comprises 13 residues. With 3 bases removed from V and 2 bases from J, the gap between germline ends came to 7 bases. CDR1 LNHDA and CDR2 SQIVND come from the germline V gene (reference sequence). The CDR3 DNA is TGTGCCAGTAGTATGGGACTCAACTATGGCTACACCTTC. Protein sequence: CASSMGLNYGYTF.

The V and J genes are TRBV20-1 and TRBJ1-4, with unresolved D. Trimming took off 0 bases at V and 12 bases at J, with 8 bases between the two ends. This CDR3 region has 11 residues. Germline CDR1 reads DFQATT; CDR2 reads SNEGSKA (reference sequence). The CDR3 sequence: CSARDQRELFF. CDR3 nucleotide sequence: TGCAGTGCTAGAGACCAGAGGGAACTGTTTTTT.

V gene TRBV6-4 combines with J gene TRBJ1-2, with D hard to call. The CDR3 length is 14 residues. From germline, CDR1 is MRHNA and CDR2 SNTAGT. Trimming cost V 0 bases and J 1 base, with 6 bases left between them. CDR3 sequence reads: CASSDSRDNYGYTF. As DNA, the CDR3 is TGTGCCAGCAGTGACTCGAGGGATAACTATGGCTACACCTTC.

The CDR3 is CASSYPPGGSGNTIYF. In DNA, the CDR3 is TGTGCCAGCAGTTACCCCCCGGGGGGCTCTGGAAACACCATATATTTT. V is TRBV6-8 and J is TRBJ1-3; perhaps TRBD1 as D (5 bases). V gave up 2 bases and J gave up 0 bases, with 11 bases separating them. Per germline, CDR1 MNHGY and CDR2 SAAAGT. This CDR3 has 16 residues.

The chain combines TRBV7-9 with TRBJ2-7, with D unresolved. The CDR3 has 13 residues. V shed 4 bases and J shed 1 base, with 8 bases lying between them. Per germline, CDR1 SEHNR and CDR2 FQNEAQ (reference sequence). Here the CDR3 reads CASSYGESYEQYF. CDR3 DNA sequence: TGTGCCAGCAGCTACGGAGAATCCTACGAGCAGTACTTC.

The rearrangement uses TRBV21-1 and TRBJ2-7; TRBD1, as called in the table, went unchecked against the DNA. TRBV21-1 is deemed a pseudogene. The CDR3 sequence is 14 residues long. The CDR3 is CASSNPGQGYEQYF. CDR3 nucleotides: TGTGCCAGCAGCAACCCGGGACAGGGCTACGAGCAGTACTTC.

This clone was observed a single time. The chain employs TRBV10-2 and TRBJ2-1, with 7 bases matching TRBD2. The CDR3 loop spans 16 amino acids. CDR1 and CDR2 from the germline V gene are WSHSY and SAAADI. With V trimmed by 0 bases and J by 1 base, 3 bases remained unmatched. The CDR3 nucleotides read TGCGCCAGCAGTGAGTCGGGAGGGGCATCCTACAATGAGCAGTTCTTC. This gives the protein CASSESGGASYNEQFF.

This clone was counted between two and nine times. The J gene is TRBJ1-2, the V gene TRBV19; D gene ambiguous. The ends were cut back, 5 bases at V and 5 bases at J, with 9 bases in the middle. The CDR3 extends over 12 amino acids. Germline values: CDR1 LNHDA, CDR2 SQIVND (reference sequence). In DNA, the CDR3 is TGTGCCAGTAGTCTTCCGAGTTATGGCTACACCTTC. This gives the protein CASSLPSYGYTF.

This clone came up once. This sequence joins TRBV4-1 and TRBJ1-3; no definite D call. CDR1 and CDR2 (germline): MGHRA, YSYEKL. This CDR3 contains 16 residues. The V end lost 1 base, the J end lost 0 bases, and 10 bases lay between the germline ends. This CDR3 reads CASSQVPGSSGNTIYF. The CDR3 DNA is TGCGCCAGCAGCCAAGTCCCGGGGAGCTCTGGAAACACCATATATTTT.

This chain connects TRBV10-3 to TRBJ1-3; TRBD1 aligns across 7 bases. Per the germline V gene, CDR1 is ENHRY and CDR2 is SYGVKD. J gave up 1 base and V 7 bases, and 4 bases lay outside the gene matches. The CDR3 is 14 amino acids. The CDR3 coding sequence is TGTGCCATCACCAGGGGGTTATCTGGAAACACCATATATTTT. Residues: CAITRGLSGNTIYF.

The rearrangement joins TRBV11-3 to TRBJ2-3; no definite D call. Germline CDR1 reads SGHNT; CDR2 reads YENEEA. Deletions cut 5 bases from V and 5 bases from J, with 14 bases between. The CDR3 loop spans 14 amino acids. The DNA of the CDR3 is TGTGCCAGCAGCCCTTCCGCGGTCTTAGATACGCAGTATTTT. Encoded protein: CASSPSAVLDTQYF. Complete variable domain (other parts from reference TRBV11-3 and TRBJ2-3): EAGVVQSPRYKIIEKKQPVAFWCNPISGHNTLYWYLQNLGQGPELLIRYENEEAVDDSQLPKDRFSAERLKGVDSTLKIQPAELGDSAVYLCASSPSAVLDTQYFGPGTRLTVL.

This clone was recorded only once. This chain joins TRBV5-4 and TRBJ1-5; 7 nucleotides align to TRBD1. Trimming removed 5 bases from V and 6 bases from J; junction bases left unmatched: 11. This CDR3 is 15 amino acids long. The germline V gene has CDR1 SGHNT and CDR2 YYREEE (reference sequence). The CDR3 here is CASSLDRDPIQPQHF. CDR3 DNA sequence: TGTGCCAGCAGTTTAGACAGGGACCCTATTCAGCCCCAGCATTTT.

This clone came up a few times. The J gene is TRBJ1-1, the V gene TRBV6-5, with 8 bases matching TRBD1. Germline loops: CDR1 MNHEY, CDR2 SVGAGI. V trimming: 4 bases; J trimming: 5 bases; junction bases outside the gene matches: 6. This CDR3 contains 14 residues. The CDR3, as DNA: TGTGCCAGCAGTTTACAGGGGGTAAGAACTGAAGCTTTCTTT. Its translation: CASSLQGVRTEAFF.

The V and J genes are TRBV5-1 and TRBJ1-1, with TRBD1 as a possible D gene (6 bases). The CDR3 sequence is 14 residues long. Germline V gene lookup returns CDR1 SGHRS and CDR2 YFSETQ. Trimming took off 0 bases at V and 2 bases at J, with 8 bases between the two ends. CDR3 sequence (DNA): TGCGCCAGCAGCTTGGAAGGGACAAACACTGAAGCTTTCTTT. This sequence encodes CASSLEGTNTEAFF.

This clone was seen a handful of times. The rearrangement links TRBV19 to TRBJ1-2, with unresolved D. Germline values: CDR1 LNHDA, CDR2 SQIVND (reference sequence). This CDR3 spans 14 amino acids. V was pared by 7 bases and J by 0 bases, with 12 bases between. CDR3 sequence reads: CASNREHSNYGYTF. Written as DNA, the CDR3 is TGTGCCAGTAACCGGGAGCATTCTAACTATGGCTACACCTTC. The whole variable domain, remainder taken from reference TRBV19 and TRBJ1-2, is DGGITQSPKYLFRKEGQNVTLSCEQNLNHDAMYWYRQDPGQGLRLIYYSQIVNDFQKGDIAEGYSVSREKKESFPLTVTSAQKNPTAFYLCASNREHSNYGYTFGSGTRLTVV.

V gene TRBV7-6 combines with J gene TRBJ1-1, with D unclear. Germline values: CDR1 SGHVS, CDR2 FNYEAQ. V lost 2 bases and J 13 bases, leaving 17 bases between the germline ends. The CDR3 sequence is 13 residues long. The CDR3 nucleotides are TGTGCCAGCAGCTTAAGGCCCGCCCTTGGAGTTTTCTTT. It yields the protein CASSLRPALGVFF.

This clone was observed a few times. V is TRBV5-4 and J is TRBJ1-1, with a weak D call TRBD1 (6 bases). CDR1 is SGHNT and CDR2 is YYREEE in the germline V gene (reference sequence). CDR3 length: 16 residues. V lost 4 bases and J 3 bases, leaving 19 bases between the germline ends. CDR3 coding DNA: TGTGCCAGCAGCCGATCCTCAGGGGCGAGGGACACTGAAGCTTTCTTT. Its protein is CASSRSSGARDTEAFF.

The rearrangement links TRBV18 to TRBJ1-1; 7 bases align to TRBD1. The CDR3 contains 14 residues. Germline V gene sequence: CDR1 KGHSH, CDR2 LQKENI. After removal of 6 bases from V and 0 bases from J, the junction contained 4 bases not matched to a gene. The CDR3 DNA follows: TGTGCCAGCTCCCCGGACAGGATGAACACTGAAGCTTTCTTT. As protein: CASSPDRMNTEAFF.

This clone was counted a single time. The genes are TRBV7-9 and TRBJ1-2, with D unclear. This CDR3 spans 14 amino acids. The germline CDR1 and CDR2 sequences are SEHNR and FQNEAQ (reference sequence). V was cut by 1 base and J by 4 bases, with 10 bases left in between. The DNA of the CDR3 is TGTGCCAGCAGCTTAGGTGGAGGATCCTATGGCTACACCTTC. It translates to CASSLGGGSYGYTF.

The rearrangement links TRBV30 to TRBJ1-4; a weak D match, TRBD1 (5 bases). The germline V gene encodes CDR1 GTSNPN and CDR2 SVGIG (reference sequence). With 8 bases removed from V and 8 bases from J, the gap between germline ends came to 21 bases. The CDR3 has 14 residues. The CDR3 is CAADLGVIKEKLFF. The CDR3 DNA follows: TGTGCCGCAGATCTAGGGGTGATAAAGGAAAAACTGTTTTTT.

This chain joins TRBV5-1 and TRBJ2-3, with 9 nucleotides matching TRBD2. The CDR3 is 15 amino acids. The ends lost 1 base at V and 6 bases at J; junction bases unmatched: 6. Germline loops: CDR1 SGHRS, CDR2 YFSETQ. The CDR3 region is CASSLYSGGSDTQYF. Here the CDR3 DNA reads TGCGCCAGCAGCTTGTACAGCGGGGGGTCGGATACGCAGTATTTT.

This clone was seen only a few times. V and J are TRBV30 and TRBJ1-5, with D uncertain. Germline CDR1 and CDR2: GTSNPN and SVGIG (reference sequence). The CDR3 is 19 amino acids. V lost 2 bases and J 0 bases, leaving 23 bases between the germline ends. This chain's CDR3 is CAWSRKAPYAGSSNQPQHF. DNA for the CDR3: TGTGCCTGGAGTCGAAAGGCCCCCTATGCGGGGAGTAGCAATCAGCCCCAGCATTTT.

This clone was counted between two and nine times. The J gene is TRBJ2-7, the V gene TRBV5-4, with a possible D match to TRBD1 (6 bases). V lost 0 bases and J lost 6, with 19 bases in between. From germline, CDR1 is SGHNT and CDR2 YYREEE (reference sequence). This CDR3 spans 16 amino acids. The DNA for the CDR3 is TGTGCCAGCAGCTTGGGGGGGACATCCGGGACCGGCGAGCAGTACTTC. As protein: CASSLGGTSGTGEQYF.

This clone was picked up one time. As DNA, the CDR3 is TGTGCCAGCAGTGTGAGGGGGCGCTTAAACACAGATACGCAGTATTTT. Encoded protein: CASSVRGRLNTDTQYF. J is TRBJ2-3 and V is TRBV2; 7 nucleotides match TRBD1. Per germline, CDR1 SNHLY and CDR2 FYNNEI. The CDR3 loop spans 16 amino acids. The V gene end was trimmed by 4 bases and the J gene end by 2 bases; junction bases not matched to a gene: 9.

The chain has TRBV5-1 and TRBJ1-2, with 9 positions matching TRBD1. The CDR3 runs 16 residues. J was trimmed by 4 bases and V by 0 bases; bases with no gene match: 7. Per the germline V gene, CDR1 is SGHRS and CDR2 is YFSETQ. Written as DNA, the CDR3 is TGCGCCAGCAGCTTGGACGGGACAGGGACGGTCTATGGCTACACCTTC. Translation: CASSLDGTGTVYGYTF.

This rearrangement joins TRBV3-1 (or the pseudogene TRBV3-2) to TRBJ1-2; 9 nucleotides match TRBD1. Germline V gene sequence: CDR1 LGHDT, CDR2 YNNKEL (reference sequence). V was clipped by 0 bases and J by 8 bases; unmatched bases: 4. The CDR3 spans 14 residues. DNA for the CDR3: TGTGCCAGCAGCCAAGATCACAGGGGGCGAGGCTACACCTTC. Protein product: CASSQDHRGRGYTF.

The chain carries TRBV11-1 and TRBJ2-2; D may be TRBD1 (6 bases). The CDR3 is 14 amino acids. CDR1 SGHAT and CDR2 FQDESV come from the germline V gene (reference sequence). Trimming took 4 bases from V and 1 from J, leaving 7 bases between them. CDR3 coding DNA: TGTGCCAGCAGCTCGGACAGGAACACCGGGGAGCTGTTTTTT. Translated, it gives CASSSDRNTGELFF.